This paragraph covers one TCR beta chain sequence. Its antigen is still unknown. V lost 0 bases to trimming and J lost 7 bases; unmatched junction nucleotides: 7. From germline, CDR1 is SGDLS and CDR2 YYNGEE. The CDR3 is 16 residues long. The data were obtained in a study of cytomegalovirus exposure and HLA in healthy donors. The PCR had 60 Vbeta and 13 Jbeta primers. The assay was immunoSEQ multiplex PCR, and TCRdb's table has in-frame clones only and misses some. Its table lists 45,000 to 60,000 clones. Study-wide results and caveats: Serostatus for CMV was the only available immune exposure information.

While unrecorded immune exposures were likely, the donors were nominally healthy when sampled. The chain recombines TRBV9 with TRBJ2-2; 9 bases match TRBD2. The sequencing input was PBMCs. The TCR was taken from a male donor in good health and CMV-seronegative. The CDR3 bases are TGTGCCAGCAGCGTAGACCCTGGGACTAGCATCGGGGAGCTGTTTTTT. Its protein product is CASSVDPGTSIGELFF.